Listed here is a single TCR beta chain. The antigen is undetermined. J was trimmed by 4 bases and V by 1 base; bases with no gene match: 8. The CDR3 length is 17 residues. Germline loops: CDR1 MNHEY, CDR2 SMNVEV (reference sequence). The data derive from a study of graft-versus-host responses after intestinal transplantation. Study in general: Among the recipients, all got anti-thymocyte globulin induction and then tacrolimus and steroids for approximately 3 years.

The study, taken as a whole, reports: Among recipient marrow samples, GvH clones were found; some appeared first in ileum or blood.

Sequencing was performed with immunoSEQ multiplex PCR; in TCRdb, only in-frame clones are kept and a portion is missing. The data contain 85,000 to 130,000 clones, roughly 87% of them singletons. The sequences come from unstimulated CD4+ T cells sorted from spleen or lymph node cells, collected before intestinal transplant. The V and J genes are TRBV27 and TRBJ2-3, with 10 positions matching TRBD2. This TCR was sampled from a human donor who received an intestinal transplant. The CDR3: CASSLYRLAGVADTQYF. Here the CDR3 DNA reads TGTGCCAGCAGTTTATATCGTCTAGCGGGAGTGGCAGATACGCAGTATTTT.